Listed below are T cell receptor beta chains from one sample, sequenced in a study of siplizumab effects on memory and regulatory T cells. Here immunoSEQ multiplex PCR was the method, and the copy in TCRdb shows in-frame clones only, minus some. The sample has 98,000 or so clones, over 85% seen once; the top ten hold roughly 0.62%. Sequencing was carried out using Tregs sorted from blood. The source of these receptors is a human donor in good health. The CDR3 runs from the conserved cysteine through the conserved F or W. The order of the fields is D gene, V gene, clone size, J gene, CDR3 protein, CDR3 DNA. A D gene is named only where the DNA matches it firmly. Expanded clones are given a class, and other clones once, few, many or no size at all.

-	TRBV19	-	TRBJ2-2	CASSPRGYGELFF	TGTGCCAGTAGTCCGAGGGGTTACGGGGAGCTGTTTTTT
-	TRBV5-4	-	TRBJ1-1	CASSAGPLGGEAFF	TGTGCCAGCAGCGCCGGACCTTTAGGGGGTGAAGCTTTCTTT
-	TRBV9	once	TRBJ1-1	CASSVVPGDTEAFF	TGTGCCAGCAGCGTAGTCCCAGGGGACACTGAAGCTTTCTTT
-	TRBV30	-	TRBJ1-1	CAWSDKGGAYTEAFF	TGTGCCTGGAGCGACAAGGGGGGGGCCTACACTGAAGCTTTCTTT
-	TRBV9	-	TRBJ1-6	CASSGGDGNSPLHF	TGTGCCAGCAGCGGGGGGGATGGTAATTCACCCCTCCACTTT
TRBD2	TRBV18	-	TRBJ2-5	CASSAPGGQETQYF	TGTGCCAGCTCCGCACCGGGAGGACAAGAGACCCAGTACTTC
-	TRBV7-9	-	TRBJ2-7	CASSLGGGSYEQYF	TGTGCCAGCAGCTTAGGCGGTGGTTCCTACGAGCAGTACTTC
-	TRBV18	-	TRBJ1-4	CASSPLRGEGLFF	TGTGCCAGCTCACCACTGAGGGGGGAAGGACTGTTTTTT
-	TRBV2	-	TRBJ2-1	CASIGIVPYNEQFF	TGTGCCAGCATAGGCATTGTGCCCTACAATGAGCAGTTCTTC
TRBD1	TRBV6-5	-	TRBJ1-6	CASRQGNYNSPLHF	TGTGCCAGTCGACAGGGAAACTATAATTCACCCCTCCACTTT
-	TRBV4-2	once	TRBJ2-3	CASSQDQVGGQYF	TGTGCCAGCAGCCAAGATCAAGTCGGTGGGCAGTATTTT
-	TRBV7-9	-	TRBJ2-1	CASSLLGINYNEQFF	TGTGCCAGCAGCTTATTAGGGATTAACTACAATGAGCAGTTCTTC
TRBD1	TRBV10-3	few	TRBJ2-1	CASTGGFNEQFF	TGTGCCTCCACAGGGGGGTTCAATGAGCAGTTCTTC
-	TRBV12-5	-	TRBJ2-1	CASGLPTQVVEQFF	TGTGCTAGTGGTTTACCCACCCAAGTCGTTGAGCAGTTCTTC
-	TRBV18	-	TRBJ1-1	CASSTGETEAFF	TGTGCCAGCTCGACCGGGGAAACTGAAGCTTTCTTT
-	TRBV7-9	few	TRBJ1-5	CASSWWNQPQHF	TGTGCCAGCAGTTGGTGGAATCAGCCCCAGCATTTT
-	TRBV18	-	TRBJ2-2	CASSPRRLLNTGELFF	TGTGCCAGCTCACCACGAAGGCTTCTGAACACCGGGGAGCTGTTTTTT
TRBD1	TRBV5-1	-	TRBJ1-4	CASSSGGQNEKLFF	TGCGCCAGCAGCTCAGGGGGCCAGAATGAAAAACTGTTTTTT
TRBD1	TRBV29-1	-	TRBJ1-2	CSVGDSNYGYTF	TGCAGCGTGGGGGACAGTAACTATGGCTACACCTTC
-	TRBV5-4	-	TRBJ2-7	CASSLQGVTEQYF	TGTGCCAGCAGCTTACAGGGAGTTACCGAGCAGTACTTC
-	TRBV11-2	-	TRBJ2-5	CASSFGGRETQYF	TGTGCCAGCAGCTTCGGGGGGCGAGAGACCCAGTACTTC
-	TRBV6-1	-	TRBJ1-5	CASKAGAAMWAQHF	TGTGCCAGCAAGGCAGGGGCAGCAATGTGGGCCCAGCATTTT
TRBD2	TRBV10-3	-	TRBJ2-3	CAIRGDGLVSGRTDTQYF	TGTGCCATCAGGGGCGACGGACTAGTGAGTGGTAGGACAGATACGCAGTATTTT
-	TRBV19	-	TRBJ2-2	CASTRSGQGPTGELFF	TGTGCCAGTACTCGGAGTGGGCAGGGACCCACCGGGGAGCTGTTTTTT
-	TRBV19	-	TRBJ1-1	CATSYWGAEAFF	TGTGCCACCTCGTACTGGGGAGCTGAAGCTTTCTTT
-	TRBV9	few	TRBJ2-7	CASSVEGGETYEQYF	TGTGCCAGCAGCGTAGAAGGCGGGGAGACCTACGAGCAGTACTTC
-	TRBV18	-	TRBJ1-4	CASSREGSGEKLFF	TGTGCCAGCTCGCGCGAGGGGAGCGGGGAAAAACTGTTTTTT
TRBD1	TRBV2	-	TRBJ2-7	CASRGRDRGLHEQYF	TGTGCCAGCAGAGGCCGGGACAGGGGGCTCCACGAGCAGTACTTC
-	TRBV19	-	TRBJ1-4	CASGGRSGEKLFF	TGTGCCAGTGGGGGCAGATCCGGTGAAAAACTGTTTTTT
TRBD2	TRBV11-2	-	TRBJ2-3	CASSLTLAGYSTDTQYF	TGTGCCAGCAGCTTAACTCTAGCGGGGTATAGCACAGATACGCAGTATTTT
-	TRBV19	-	TRBJ2-1	CASRPSSYNEQFF	TGTGCCAGTAGGCCGAGCTCCTACAATGAGCAGTTCTTC
-	TRBV19	-	TRBJ1-1	CAYTSMNTEAFF	TGTGCGTACACATCGATGAACACTGAAGCTTTCTTT
TRBD1	TRBV7-9	-	TRBJ1-5	CASSSVGDRGRQPQHF	TGTGCCAGCAGCTCCGTGGGCGACAGGGGACGGCAGCCCCAGCATTTT
-	TRBV5-1	-	TRBJ1-6	CASSLVSAGRQVSLYNSPLHF	TGCGCCAGCAGCTTGGTTTCGGCGGGCCGACAGGTTTCCCTCTATAATTCACCCCTCCACTTT
-	TRBV5-1	once	TRBJ2-2	CASSLAGGTGELFF	TGCGCCAGCAGCTTGGCCGGGGGCACCGGGGAGCTGTTTTTT
-	TRBV29-1	-	TRBJ1-1	CSVPEGEAFF	TGCAGCGTCCCGGAAGGGGAAGCTTTCTTT
TRBD2	TRBV6-4	-	TRBJ2-1	CASTGTSGSRDEQFF	TGTGCCAGCACCGGGACTAGCGGGAGTCGCGATGAGCAGTTCTTC
-	TRBV18	-	TRBJ2-5	CASSLDSRQETQYF	TGTGCCAGCTCCCTAGACAGCCGCCAAGAGACCCAGTACTTC
-	TRBV11-3	-	TRBJ1-2	CASSLGGDGYTF	TGTGCCAGCAGCTTAGGTGGGGACGGCTACACCTTC
TRBD1	TRBV6-1	-	TRBJ2-3	CASRDRDPDTQYF	TGTGCCAGCAGAGACAGGGACCCAGATACGCAGTATTTT
TRBD1	TRBV18	few	TRBJ1-2	CASSPGQGRGYTF	TGTGCCAGCTCACCCGGACAGGGTCGAGGCTACACCTTC
-	TRBV19	-	TRBJ1-5	CASSFSSNQPQHF	TGTGCCAGTAGTTTCTCTAGCAATCAGCCCCAGCATTTT
-	TRBV7-9	-	TRBJ1-1	CASSSTGATEAFF	TGTGCCAGCAGCTCTACGGGGGCCACTGAAGCTTTCTTT
TRBD2	TRBV4-2	-	TRBJ2-3	CASSQRTSGGNTQYF	TGTGCCAGCAGCCAAAGGACTAGCGGGGGGAACACGCAGTATTTT
TRBD2	TRBV4-2	-	TRBJ2-2	CASSRGLAGGDGELFF	TGTGCCAGCAGCCGAGGACTAGCGGGGGGCGACGGGGAGCTGTTTTTT
TRBD1	TRBV7-9	-	TRBJ1-2	CASSFPPRQGQDLGYTF	TGTGCCAGCAGCTTTCCCCCCCGACAGGGGCAGGACCTCGGCTACACCTTC
-	TRBV5-4	-	TRBJ2-7	CASSLRTTLEGEQYF	TGTGCCAGCAGCTTGAGAACTACCCTGGAGGGCGAGCAGTACTTC
-	TRBV29-1	-	TRBJ2-1	CSVARWDEQFF	TGCAGCGTTGCCCGCTGGGATGAGCAGTTCTTC
-	TRBV7-3	-	TRBJ2-7	CASSLTGLPYEQYF	TGTGCCAGCAGTCTAACGGGCCTACCCTACGAGCAGTACTTC
-	TRBV18	-	TRBJ2-3	CASSPKVSPTDTQYF	TGTGCCAGCTCACCAAAGGTCAGCCCCACAGATACGCAGTATTTT
TRBD1	TRBV5-1	-	TRBJ2-2	CASSLARGPSTGELFF	TGCGCCAGCAGCTTGGCCAGGGGGCCTTCCACCGGGGAGCTGTTTTTT
-	TRBV5-4	-	TRBJ2-1	CASSLTLVSYNEQFF	TGTGCCAGCAGCTTGACACTGGTCTCCTACAATGAGCAGTTCTTC
-	TRBV11-3	-	TRBJ2-1	CASSWGRSNEQFF	TGTGCCAGCAGCTGGGGGCGATCCAATGAGCAGTTCTTC
-	TRBV5-1	-	TRBJ2-7	CASSLALGTYEQYF	TGCGCCAGCAGCTTGGCCTTGGGGACCTACGAGCAGTACTTC
-	TRBV6-5	-	TRBJ1-2	CASSYDLGYTF	TGTGCCAGCAGTTATGACCTTGGCTACACCTTC
-	TRBV11-2	-	TRBJ2-3	CASSLGTDTQYF	TGTGCCAGCAGCTTAGGTACAGATACGCAGTATTTT
-	TRBV9	-	TRBJ2-3	CASSEEGARRTDTQYF	TGTGCCAGCAGCGAGGAGGGGGCTCGTCGCACAGATACGCAGTATTTT
TRBD1	TRBV11-3	-	TRBJ2-6	CASSIDRGQSAGANVLTF	TGTGCCAGCAGCATTGACAGGGGGCAGTCGGCTGGGGCCAACGTCCTGACTTTC
-	TRBV11-3	-	TRBJ2-1	CASSLTVDSREQFF	TGTGCCAGCAGCTTAACGGTTGACAGTCGGGAGCAGTTCTTC